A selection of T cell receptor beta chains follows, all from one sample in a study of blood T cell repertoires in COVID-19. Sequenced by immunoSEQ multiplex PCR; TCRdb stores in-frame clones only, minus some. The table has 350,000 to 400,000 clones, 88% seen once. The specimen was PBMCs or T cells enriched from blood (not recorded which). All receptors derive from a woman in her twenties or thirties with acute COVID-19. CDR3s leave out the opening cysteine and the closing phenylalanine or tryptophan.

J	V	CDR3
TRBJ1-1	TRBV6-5	ASSYSPGGRTEAF
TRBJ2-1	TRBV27	ASSFGPAGYNEQF
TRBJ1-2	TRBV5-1	ASSPGQLAGYGYT
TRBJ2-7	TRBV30	AWSHLAGGHHEQY
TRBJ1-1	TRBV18	ASTRGTNTEAF
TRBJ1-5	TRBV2	ASSEMRVHQPQH
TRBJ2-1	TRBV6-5	ASSYSGSSYNEQF
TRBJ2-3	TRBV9	ASSPRDRGLGTDTQY
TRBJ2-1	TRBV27	ASSPSRDRGHLKQF
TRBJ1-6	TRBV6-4	ASSVGANSPLH
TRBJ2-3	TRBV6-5	ASRAASGGTDTQY
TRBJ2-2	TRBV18	ASSPGQNTGELF
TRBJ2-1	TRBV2	ASRKIYGGGHYNEQF
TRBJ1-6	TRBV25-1	ASSASSSGDRAPLH
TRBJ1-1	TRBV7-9	ASRRLQGNAF
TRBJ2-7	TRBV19	ASSSDGEQY
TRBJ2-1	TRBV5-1	ASSFPMSGGDSYNEQF
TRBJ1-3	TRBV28	ASSLRGDGNTIY
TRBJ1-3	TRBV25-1	ASSDAGGNTIY
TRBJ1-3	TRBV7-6	ASSLVGGNTIY
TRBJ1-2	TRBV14	ASSHFTDFYGYT
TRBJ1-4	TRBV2	ASSYDRSFNEKLF
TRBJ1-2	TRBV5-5	ASSPSFNGLNYGYT
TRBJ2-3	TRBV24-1	ATSVKGAGLRDTQY
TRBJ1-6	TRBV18	ASSPRVGDSPLH
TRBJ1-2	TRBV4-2	ASSPLGGPFNYGYT